This TCR beta chain comes out of a study of T-cell reconstitution after alpha-beta-depleted transplantation in children. The authors prepared the TCRbeta library with unique molecular identifiers. TCRdb redid the calling of the PCR reads with MiXCR, one entry per CDR3 protein. The table shows a few hundred thousand distinct CDR3 sequences, with around 21% occurring only once. CDR1 and CDR2 from the germline V gene are SGHAT and FQNNGV. The CDR3 runs to 13 residues. Trimming took 4 bases from V and 3 from J, leaving 10 bases between them. This clonotype was obtained from a human donor who donated a stem cell graft to a child with acute myeloid leukemia. The V and J genes are TRBV11-2 and TRBJ2-7; maybe TRBD2 (6 bases). This sample comprised PBMCs from the stem cell graft donor, obtained from the stem cell graft. CDR3 nucleotide sequence: TGTGCCAGCAGCTGGGGGGAGGTCTACGAGCAGTACTTC. Residues: CASSWGEVYEQYF. The variable domain in full, with the rest retrieved from reference TRBV11-2 and TRBJ2-7, is EAGVAQSPRYKIIEKRQSVAFWCNPISGHATLYWYQQILGQGPKLLIQFQNNGVVDDSQLPKDRFSAERLKGVDSTLKIQPAKLEDSAVYLCASSWGEVYEQYFGPGTRLTVT.